This TCR beta chain was recovered during a study of cytotoxic CD8 clonotypes in ibrutinib-treated CLL. Looked up from germline, CDR1 is MDHEN and CDR2 is SYDVKM. The CDR3 runs to 15 residues. Between the trimmed V and J ends, which lost 7 bases and 0 bases, there was a span of 13 bases. TCRdb keeps only in-frame clones here, not all; method: immunoSEQ multiplex PCR. The sample lists hundreds of thousands of clones, about 80% occurring once. The source was PBMCs, collected before ibrutinib treatment. V and J are TRBV28 and TRBJ1-5; D is perhaps TRBD1 (6 bases). The clonotype was recovered from a human donor with chronic lymphocytic leukemia. CDR3 protein: CASTATGYSNQPQHF. DNA for the CDR3: TGTGCCAGCACCGCGACAGGTTATAGCAATCAGCCCCAGCATTTT.